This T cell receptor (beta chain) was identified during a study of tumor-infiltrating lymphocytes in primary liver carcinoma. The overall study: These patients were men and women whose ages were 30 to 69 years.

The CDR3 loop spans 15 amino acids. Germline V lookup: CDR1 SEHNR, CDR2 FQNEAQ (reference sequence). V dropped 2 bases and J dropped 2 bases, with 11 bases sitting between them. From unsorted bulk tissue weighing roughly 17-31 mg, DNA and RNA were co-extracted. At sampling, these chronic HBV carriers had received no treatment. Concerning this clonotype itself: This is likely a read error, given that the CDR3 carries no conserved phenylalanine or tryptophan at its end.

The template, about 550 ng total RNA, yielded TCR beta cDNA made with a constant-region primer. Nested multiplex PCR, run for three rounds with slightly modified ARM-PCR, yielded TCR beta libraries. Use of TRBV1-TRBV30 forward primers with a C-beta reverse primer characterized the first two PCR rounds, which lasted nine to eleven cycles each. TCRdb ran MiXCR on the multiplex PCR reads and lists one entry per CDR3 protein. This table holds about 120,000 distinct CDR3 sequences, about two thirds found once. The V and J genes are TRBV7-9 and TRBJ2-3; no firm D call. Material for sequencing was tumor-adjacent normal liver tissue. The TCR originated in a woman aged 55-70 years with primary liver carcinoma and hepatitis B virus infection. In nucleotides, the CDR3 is TGTGCCAGCAGCTTAAAGATCGGTAACACAGATACGCAGTATATT. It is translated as CASSLKIGNTDTQYI.